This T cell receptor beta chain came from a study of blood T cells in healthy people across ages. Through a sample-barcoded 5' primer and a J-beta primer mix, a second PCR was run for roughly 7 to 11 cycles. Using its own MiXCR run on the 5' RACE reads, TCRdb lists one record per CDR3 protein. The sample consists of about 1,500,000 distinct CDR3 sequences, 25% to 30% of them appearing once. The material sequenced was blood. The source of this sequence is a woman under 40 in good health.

CDR3 sequence (DNA): TGCAGTGCCTCCTTTAGCGGGGGAGAGACCCAGTACTTC. As protein: CSASFSGGETQYF. The chain is built from TRBV20-1 and TRBJ2-5; 9 bases fit TRBD2. J was trimmed by 4 bases and V by 6 bases; bases with no gene match: 6. The CDR3 sequence is 13 residues long. The germline V gene encodes CDR1 DFQATT and CDR2 SNEGSKA (reference sequence).